The 20 T cell receptor beta chains reported below all come from one sample, sequenced in a study of T cells in Graves' hyperthyroidism and ophthalmopathy. Using RNA transcripts as the source, TCR beta CDR3 regions were amplified. During a first-round RT-PCR of the TCR CDR3, the HTBI primer set was used. TCRdb processed the multiplex PCR reads anew with MiXCR; each CDR3 protein has one entry. This table holds under 350,000 distinct CDR3 sequences, 15% to 20% found once. Input material: blood. The receptors were sampled from a woman aged 55-75 years with Graves' ophthalmopathy.

The sample holds a few counts of this clonotype. The chain recombines TRBV7-3 with TRBJ2-2, with 12 bases lining up with TRBD2. The germline V gene has CDR1 SGHTA and CDR2 FQGTGA. Germline trimming cut 0 bases from V and 7 bases from J; bases unmatched to any gene: 6. This CDR3 is 17 amino acids long. The DNA for the CDR3 is TGTGCCAGCAGCTTAACTCCACTAGCGGGAGGCGTCGGGGAGCTGTTTTTT. Its translation: CASSLTPLAGGVGELFF.

There are a few counts of this clonotype. J is TRBJ2-1 and V is TRBV12-3 or TRBV12-4; 8 bases map to TRBD2. This CDR3 has 13 residues. J was trimmed by 4 bases and V by 7 bases; bases with no gene match: 3. The CDR3 DNA sequence: TGTGCCAGCAAGAGCGGGGGTTACAATGAGCAGTTCTTC. It translates to CASKSGGYNEQFF.

This clonotype has ten or more counts. This chain links TRBV7-2 with TRBJ2-6; D unclear. This CDR3 is 13 amino acids long. Per the germline V gene, CDR1 is SGHTA and CDR2 is FQGNSA. V lost 10 bases, J lost 0 bases, and 7 bases lay in between. CDR3: CATDRSGANVLTF. As DNA, the CDR3 is TGTGCCACCGACCGCTCTGGGGCCAACGTCCTGACTTTC.

This clonotype came up many times. The chain is built from TRBV10-3 and TRBJ2-7, with 7 bases fitting TRBD1. The CDR3 runs to 16 residues. From germline, CDR1 is ENHRY and CDR2 SYGVKD. J was trimmed by 1 base and V by 3 bases; bases with no gene match: 9. DNA of the CDR3: TGTGCCATCAGTGACCAGACAGGGTTGAAGTCCTACGAGCAGTACTTC. It yields the protein CAISDQTGLKSYEQYF.

This chain uses TRBV7-9 with TRBJ2-7, with D possibly being TRBD1 (6 bases). The CDR3 runs 15 residues. Per the germline V gene, CDR1 is SEHNR and CDR2 is FQNEAQ (reference sequence). The V and J ends lost 6 bases and 3 bases respectively, with 18 bases between them. The CDR3 DNA follows: TGTGCCAGCAGGTCCTCGACAGGCCTGTTCTACGAGCAGTACTTC. Its protein product is CASRSSTGLFYEQYF.

This clonotype was detected ten times or more. This chain uses TRBV16 with TRBJ1-1, with unresolved D. Germline CDR1 KGHSY, CDR2 FQNENV. The CDR3 covers 12 residues. V gave up 1 base and J gave up 6 bases, with 6 bases separating them. This CDR3 is CASSQLVAEAFF. DNA of the CDR3: TGTGCCAGCAGCCAATTAGTGGCTGAAGCTTTCTTT.

This clonotype came up many times. This rearrangement joins TRBV11-2 to TRBJ2-3; TRBD2 matches at 7 bases. This CDR3 contains 16 residues. V shed 1 base and J 3 bases; nucleotides not matched to a gene: 7. CDR1 is SGHAT, CDR2 FQNNGV, per germline. The CDR3 region is CASSLVYGEGTDTQYF. CDR3 sequence (DNA): TGTGCCAGCAGCTTAGTGTACGGGGAGGGAACAGATACGCAGTATTTT.

Ten or more counts support this clonotype. The V gene is TRBV20-1, the J gene TRBJ2-7; TRBD2 aligns across 9 bases. V dropped 3 bases and J dropped 3; count of bases not matched to a gene: 15. The CDR3 loop spans 17 amino acids. Germline V gives CDR1 DFQATT, CDR2 SNEGSKA (reference sequence). As DNA, the CDR3 is TGCAGTGCTAGGGAATCCGGGACTAGCTCTTCGAACTACGAGCAGTACTTC. This translates into CSARESGTSSSNYEQYF.

The CDR3 region has the DNA TGTGCCAGCTCACCAAGGGACAGGGGCCCCACAGATACGCAGTATTTT. Residues: CASSPRDRGPTDTQYF. The rearrangement links TRBV18 to TRBJ2-3; 10 bases match TRBD1. Germline loops: CDR1 KGHSH, CDR2 LQKENI. Trimming at V came to 2 bases and at J to 2 bases, leaving 4 bases not matched to a gene. The CDR3 sequence is 16 residues long.

This clonotype turned up a few times. The chain is built from TRBV28 and TRBJ2-2; unclear D gene. The CDR3 covers 15 residues. V lost 1 base and J 9 bases, leaving 15 bases between the germline ends. In germline, CDR1 is MDHEN, CDR2 SYDVKM. CDR3 in DNA: TGTGCCAGCAGTTTATCCTCTTCGAGGTTTAGGGAGCTGTTTTTT. It encodes CASSLSSSRFRELFF.

This clonotype was observed at least ten times. This chain joins TRBV7-2 and TRBJ2-1; weak D call: TRBD2 (5 bases). The CDR3 spans 15 residues. V shed 1 base and J shed 4 bases, with 11 bases lying between them. Germline V gene lookup returns CDR1 SGHTA and CDR2 FQGNSA. CDR3 residues: CASSLGPPGYNEQFF. In DNA form, the CDR3 reads TGTGCCAGCAGCTTAGGTCCGCCGGGGTACAATGAGCAGTTCTTC.

This clonotype was recorded many times. This chain links TRBV27 with TRBJ1-5; D unresolved. The CDR3 is made up of 14 amino acids. CDR1 is MNHEY, CDR2 SMNVEV, per germline (reference sequence). The V end was cut by 0 bases, the J end by 4 bases, with 7 bases between. CDR3 in DNA: TGTGCCAGCAGTTTATCGATACAGAATCAGCCCCAGCATTTT. It codes for CASSLSIQNQPQHF.

This clonotype was seen many times. DNA for the CDR3: TGTGCCAGCAGCGCTCGCCACACCGGGGAGCTGTTTTTT. It translates to CASSARHTGELFF. The J gene is TRBJ2-2, the V gene TRBV7-2; D is unclear. From germline, CDR1 is SGHTA and CDR2 FQGNSA. This CDR3 is 13 amino acids long. Trimming took 5 bases from V and 3 from J, leaving 7 bases between them. The variable domain in full, completed from reference TRBV7-2 and TRBJ2-2, reads GAGVSQSPSNKVTEKGKDVELRCDPISGHTALYWYRQSLGQGLEFLIYFQGNSAPDKSGLPSDRFSAERTGGSVSTLTIQRTQQEDSAVYLCASSARHTGELFFGEGSRLTVL.

The table lists this clonotype with many counts. The chain links TRBV27 to TRBJ2-3, with 10 bases identical to TRBD1. The CDR3 contains 15 residues. Germline loops: CDR1 MNHEY, CDR2 SMNVEV (reference sequence). V was pared by 7 bases and J by 2 bases, with 6 bases of the junction left unmatched. The CDR3, as DNA: TGTGCCAGCACATCTGGGACAGGGGTCACAGATACGCAGTATTTT. Translation: CASTSGTGVTDTQYF.

This clonotype was found many times. This chain uses TRBV4-1 with TRBJ2-2; D is unresolved. Germline loops: CDR1 MGHRA, CDR2 YSYEKL. V lost 1 base and J 1 base, leaving 7 bases between the germline ends. The CDR3 consists of 15 residues. The CDR3 sequence is CASSQGPLNTGELFF. DNA of the CDR3: TGCGCCAGCAGCCAAGGGCCACTGAACACCGGGGAGCTGTTTTTT.

This clonotype was recorded many times. The chain has TRBV28 and TRBJ1-5; the D gene is possibly TRBD1 (5 bases). Trimming removed 4 bases at V and 3 bases at J, with 28 bases between. The CDR3 runs 20 residues. The germline V gene has CDR1 MDHEN and CDR2 SYDVKM. The CDR3 sequence: CASSSAGGTGGRFANQPQHF. The CDR3 region has the DNA TGTGCCAGCAGTTCGGCGGGAGGGACCGGAGGAAGGTTTGCCAATCAGCCCCAGCATTTT. The variable domain in full, with the rest retrieved from reference TRBV28 and TRBJ1-5, is DVKVTQSSRYLVKRTGEKVFLECVQDMDHENMFWYRQDPGLGLRLIYFSYDVKMKEKGDIPEGYSVSREKKERFSLILESASTNQTSMYLCASSSAGGTGGRFANQPQHFGDGTRLSIL.

This chain uses TRBV6-1 with TRBJ1-1, with a possible D match to TRBD1 (6 bases). V was trimmed by 10 bases and J by 1 base, leaving 16 bases between them. This CDR3 has 14 amino acids. Germline V lookup: CDR1 MNHNS, CDR2 SASEGT. CDR3 in amino acids: CATMMRTANTEAFF. The CDR3 region has the DNA TGTGCCACCATGATGAGGACAGCGAACACTGAAGCTTTCTTT.

The chain carries TRBV9 and TRBJ2-1; D assignment may be TRBD1 or TRBD2 (5 bases each). Trimming took 0 bases from V and 4 from J, leaving 17 bases between them. The CDR3 is 17 amino acids. The germline CDR1 and CDR2 sequences are SGDLS and YYNGEE. CDR3 sequence: CASSVGVGRDAYNEQFF. In nucleotides, the CDR3 is TGTGCCAGCAGCGTAGGGGTAGGCAGGGACGCGTACAATGAGCAGTTCTTC.

This clonotype was recorded at least ten times. V usage is TRBV7-9 and J usage is TRBJ1-4; 8 nucleotides line up with TRBD1. The CDR3 spans 16 residues. Germline lookup yields CDR1 SEHNR and CDR2 FQNEAQ (reference sequence). J was trimmed by 0 bases and V by 5 bases; bases with no gene match: 5. CDR3 sequence reads: CASSQGDRTTNEKLFF. The DNA for the CDR3 is TGTGCCAGCAGCCAGGGGGACAGGACAACTAATGAAAAACTGTTTTTT.

This clonotype was found a few times. The chain uses TRBV5-4 and TRBJ2-7; TRBD1 aligns across 7 bases. Germline V gene lookup returns CDR1 SGHNT and CDR2 YYREEE (reference sequence). The ends lost 3 bases at V and 3 bases at J; junction bases unmatched: 15. This CDR3 is 17 amino acids long. In DNA form, the CDR3 reads TGTGCCAGCAGCTCGCCCCTCCGGGACAGAAAGAGCTACGAGCAGTACTTC. It is translated as CASSSPLRDRKSYEQYF.